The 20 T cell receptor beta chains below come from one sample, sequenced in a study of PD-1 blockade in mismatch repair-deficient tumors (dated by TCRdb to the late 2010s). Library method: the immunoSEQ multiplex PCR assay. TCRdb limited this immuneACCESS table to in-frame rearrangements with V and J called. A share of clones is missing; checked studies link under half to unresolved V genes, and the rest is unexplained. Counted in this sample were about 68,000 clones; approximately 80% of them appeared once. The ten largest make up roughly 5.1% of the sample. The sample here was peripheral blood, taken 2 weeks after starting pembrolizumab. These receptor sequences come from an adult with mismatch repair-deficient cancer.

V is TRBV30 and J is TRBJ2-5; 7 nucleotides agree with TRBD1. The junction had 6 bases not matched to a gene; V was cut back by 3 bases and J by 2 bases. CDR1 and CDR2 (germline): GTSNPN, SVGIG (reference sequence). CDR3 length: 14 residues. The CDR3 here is CAWRQGTEQETQYF. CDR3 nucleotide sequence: TGTGCCTGGAGACAGGGGACCGAACAAGAGACCCAGTACTTC.

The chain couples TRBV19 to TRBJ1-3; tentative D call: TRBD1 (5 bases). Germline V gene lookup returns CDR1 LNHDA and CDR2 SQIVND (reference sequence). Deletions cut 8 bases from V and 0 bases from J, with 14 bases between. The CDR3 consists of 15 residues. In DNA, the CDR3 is TGTGCCAGTCTCGCCCAGGGATACTCTGGAAACACCATATATTTT. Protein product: CASLAQGYSGNTIYF.

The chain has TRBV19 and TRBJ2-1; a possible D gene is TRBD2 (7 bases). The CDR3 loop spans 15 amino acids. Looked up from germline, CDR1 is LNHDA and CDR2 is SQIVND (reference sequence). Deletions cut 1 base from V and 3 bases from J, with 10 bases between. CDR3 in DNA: TGTGCCAGTAGTATAGGGAGGGGGGGCTACAATGAGCAGTTCTTC. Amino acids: CASSIGRGGYNEQFF.

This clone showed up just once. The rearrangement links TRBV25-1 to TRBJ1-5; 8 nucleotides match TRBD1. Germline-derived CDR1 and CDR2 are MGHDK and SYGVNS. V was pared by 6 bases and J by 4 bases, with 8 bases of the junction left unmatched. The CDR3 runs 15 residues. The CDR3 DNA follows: TGTGCCAGCAGCGGCTCGGGGACAGGTAATCAGCCCCAGCATTTT. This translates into CASSGSGTGNQPQHF.

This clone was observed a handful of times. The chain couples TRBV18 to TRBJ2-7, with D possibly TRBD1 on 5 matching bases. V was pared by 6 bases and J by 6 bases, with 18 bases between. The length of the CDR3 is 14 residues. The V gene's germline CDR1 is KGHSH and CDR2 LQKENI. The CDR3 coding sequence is TGTGCCAGCTCCCGACCTACTACAGGCGGCGAGCAGTACTTC. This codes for CASSRPTTGGEQYF.

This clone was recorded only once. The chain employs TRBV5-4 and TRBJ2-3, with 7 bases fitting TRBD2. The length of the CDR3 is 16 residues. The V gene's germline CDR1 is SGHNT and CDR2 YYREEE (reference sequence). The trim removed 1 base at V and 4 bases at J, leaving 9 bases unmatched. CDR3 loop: CASSLSRRGSSDTQYF. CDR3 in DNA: TGTGCCAGCAGCTTGAGCAGACGCGGGAGCTCAGATACGCAGTATTTT. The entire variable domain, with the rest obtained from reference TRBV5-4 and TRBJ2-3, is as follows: ETGVTQSPTHLIKTRGQQVTLRCSSQSGHNTVSWYQQALGQGPQFIFQYYREEENGRGNFPPRFSGLQFPNYSSELNVNALELDDSALYLCASSLSRRGSSDTQYFGPGTRLTVL.

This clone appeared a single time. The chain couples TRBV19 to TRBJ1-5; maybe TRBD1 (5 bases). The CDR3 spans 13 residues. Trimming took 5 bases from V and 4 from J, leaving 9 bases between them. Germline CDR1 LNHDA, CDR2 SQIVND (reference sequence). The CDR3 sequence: CASSRAGNQPQHF. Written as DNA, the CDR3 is TGTGCCAGTAGTCGTGCAGGGAATCAGCCCCAGCATTTT.

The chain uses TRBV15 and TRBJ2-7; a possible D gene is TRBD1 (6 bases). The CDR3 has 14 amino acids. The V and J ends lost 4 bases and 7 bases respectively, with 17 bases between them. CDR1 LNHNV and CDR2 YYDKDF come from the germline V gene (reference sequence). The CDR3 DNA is TGTGCCACCAGCACGGCTTCCGGGACAAGGGAGCAGTACTTC. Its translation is CATSTASGTREQYF.

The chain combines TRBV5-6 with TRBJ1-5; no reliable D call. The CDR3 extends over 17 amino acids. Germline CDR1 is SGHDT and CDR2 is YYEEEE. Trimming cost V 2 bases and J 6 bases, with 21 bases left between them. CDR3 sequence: CASSLGPVSRSAQPQHF. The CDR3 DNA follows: TGTGCCAGCAGCTTAGGTCCCGTAAGCAGGTCGGCTCAGCCCCAGCATTTT.

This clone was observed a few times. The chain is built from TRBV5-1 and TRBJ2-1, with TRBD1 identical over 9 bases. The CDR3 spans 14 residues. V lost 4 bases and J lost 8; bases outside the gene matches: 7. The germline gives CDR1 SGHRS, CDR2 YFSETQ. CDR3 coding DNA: TGCGCCAGCAGCCCAACGGACAGGGGTGATGAGCAGTTCTTC. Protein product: CASSPTDRGDEQFF.

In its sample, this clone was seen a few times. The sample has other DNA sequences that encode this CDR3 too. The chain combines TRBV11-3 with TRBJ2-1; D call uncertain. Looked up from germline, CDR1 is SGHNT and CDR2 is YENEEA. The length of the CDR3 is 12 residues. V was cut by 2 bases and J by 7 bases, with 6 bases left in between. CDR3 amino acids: CASSLRKNEQFF. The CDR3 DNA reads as TGTGCCAGCAGCTTAAGGAAGAATGAGCAGTTCTTC.

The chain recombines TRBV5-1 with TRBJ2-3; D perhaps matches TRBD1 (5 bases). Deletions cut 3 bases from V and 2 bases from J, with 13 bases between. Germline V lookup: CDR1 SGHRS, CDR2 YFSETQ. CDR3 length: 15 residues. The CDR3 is CASSSDNFSTDTQYF. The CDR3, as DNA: TGCGCCAGCAGCTCGGACAACTTCTCCACAGATACGCAGTATTTT.

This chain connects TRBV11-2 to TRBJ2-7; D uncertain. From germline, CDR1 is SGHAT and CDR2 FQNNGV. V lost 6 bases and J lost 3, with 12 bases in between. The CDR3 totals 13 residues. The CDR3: CASRPAQFYEQYF. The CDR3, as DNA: TGTGCCAGCAGACCCGCCCAATTCTACGAGCAGTACTTC.

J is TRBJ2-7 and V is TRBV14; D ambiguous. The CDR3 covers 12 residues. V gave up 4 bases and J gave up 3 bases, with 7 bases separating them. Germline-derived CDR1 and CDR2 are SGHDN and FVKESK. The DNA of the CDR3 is TGTGCCAGCAGCCCCTCCAACTACGAGCAGTACTTC. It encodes CASSPSNYEQYF.

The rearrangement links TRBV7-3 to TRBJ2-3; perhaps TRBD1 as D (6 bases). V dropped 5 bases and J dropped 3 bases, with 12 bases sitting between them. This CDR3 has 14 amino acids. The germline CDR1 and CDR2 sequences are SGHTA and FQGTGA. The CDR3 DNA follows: TGTGCCAGCAGCCGTATGGGGACAACAGATACGCAGTATTTT. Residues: CASSRMGTTDTQYF.

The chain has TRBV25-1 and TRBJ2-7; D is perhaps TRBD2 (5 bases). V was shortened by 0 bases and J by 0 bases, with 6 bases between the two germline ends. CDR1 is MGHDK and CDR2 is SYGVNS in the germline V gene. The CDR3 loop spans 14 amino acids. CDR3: CASSEYGDSYEQYF. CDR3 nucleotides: TGTGCCAGCAGTGAATACGGGGACTCCTACGAGCAGTACTTC.

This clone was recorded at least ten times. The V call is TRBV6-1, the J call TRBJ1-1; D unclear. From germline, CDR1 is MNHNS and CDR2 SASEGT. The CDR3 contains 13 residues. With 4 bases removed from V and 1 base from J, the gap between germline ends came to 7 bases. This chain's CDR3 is CASSGKENTEAFF. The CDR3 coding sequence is TGTGCCAGCAGTGGAAAAGAGAACACTGAAGCTTTCTTT.

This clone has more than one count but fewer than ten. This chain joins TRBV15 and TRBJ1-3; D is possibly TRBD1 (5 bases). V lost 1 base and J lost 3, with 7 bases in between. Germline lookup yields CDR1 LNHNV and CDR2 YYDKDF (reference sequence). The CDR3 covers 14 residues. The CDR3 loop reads CATSRGRDGNTIYF. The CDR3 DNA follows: TGTGCCACCAGCAGAGGCAGGGATGGAAACACCATATATTTT.

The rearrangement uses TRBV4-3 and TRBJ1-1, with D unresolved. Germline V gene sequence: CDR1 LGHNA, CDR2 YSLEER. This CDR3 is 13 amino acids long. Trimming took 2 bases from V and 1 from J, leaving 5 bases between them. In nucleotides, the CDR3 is TGCGCCAGCAGCCAATTCGAGAACACTGAAGCTTTCTTT. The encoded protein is CASSQFENTEAFF.

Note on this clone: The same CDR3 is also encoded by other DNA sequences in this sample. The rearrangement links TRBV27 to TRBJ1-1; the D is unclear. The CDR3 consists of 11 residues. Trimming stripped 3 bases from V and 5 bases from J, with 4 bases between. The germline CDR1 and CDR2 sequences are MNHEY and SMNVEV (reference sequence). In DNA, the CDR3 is TGTGCCAGCAGTTTGGGTACTGAAGCTTTCTTT. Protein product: CASSLGTEAFF.